The T cell receptor (beta chain) under discussion was sequenced for a study of tumor and adjacent non-tumor tissue in lung cancer. Study as a whole: Histology: 11 to 13 adenocarcinoma, a couple of squamous cell carcinoma, 1 small cell lung cancer.

A modified ARM-PCR protocol with three rounds of nested PCR amplified TCRbeta. In TCRdb, the multiplex PCR reads were re-called with MiXCR into one record per CDR3 protein. The sample shows around 210,000 distinct CDR3 sequences, 60% to 75% of them seen only once. V was cut by 7 bases and J by 4 bases, with 19 bases left in between. The CDR3 totals 15 residues. Germline CDR1 and CDR2: MNHEY and SVGEGT. This clonotype has ten or more counts. No cell sorting was done before RNA was extracted from the tissue. Sequenced: lung tumor tissue. The J gene is TRBJ1-2, the V gene TRBV6-2 or TRBV6-3; D is possibly TRBD1 (5 bases). This TCR was recovered from a man aged 55 to 69 with non-small cell lung cancer. Here the CDR3 reads CASTKAPAGVYGYTF. The CDR3 DNA reads TGTGCCAGCACTAAAGCCCCCGCGGGGGTCTATGGCTACACCTTC.